This is a list of T cell receptor beta chains from one sample in a study of regulatory T cells. Repertoires were generated with immunoSEQ multiplex PCR, while TCRdb's copy carries only in-frame clones and drops some. The repertoire holds roughly 23,000 clones, with 70% to 90% as singletons. The sample comprised conventional CD4+ T cells sorted from blood. The receptor source for this set is a child aged 5 to 17 with CD3G deficiency. The CDR3 runs from the conserved cysteine through the conserved F or W. D genes are given only for firm matches. Rows may omit the clone size; those that give it use once, few, many or a size class.

j_call clone_size v_call d_call cdr3_aa cdr3_nt
TRBJ1-1 - TRBV11-2 - CASSPREATEAFF TGTGCCAGCAGCCCCCGCGAAGCCACTGAAGCTTTCTTT
TRBJ2-3 - TRBV7-8 TRBD1 CASSLTGFSTDTQYF TGTGCCAGCAGCTTGACAGGGTTTAGTACAGATACGCAGTATTTT
TRBJ2-5 - TRBV20-1 - CSASLHETQYF TGCAGTGCTAGTCTCCACGAGACCCAGTACTTC
TRBJ2-7 few TRBV28 TRBD2 CASSFRGTRSYEQYF TGTGCCAGCAGTTTTCGGGGGACTAGGTCCTACGAGCAGTACTTC
TRBJ2-7 - TRBV6-1 TRBD1 CASRLGQVAGEQYF TGTGCCAGCCGGTTGGGACAGGTGGCCGGGGAGCAGTACTTC
TRBJ2-7 - TRBV28 - CASSGGDIAYEQYF TGTGCCAGCAGTGGGGGGGACATAGCCTACGAGCAGTACTTC
TRBJ1-2 - TRBV6-6 - CASSPSRRGYTF TGTGCCAGCAGCCCTAGTAGGCGTGGCTACACCTTC
TRBJ2-3 - TRBV28 - CASSLRAGRTDTQYF TGTGCCAGCAGTTTAAGGGCGGGGCGCACAGATACGCAGTATTTT
TRBJ2-2 - TRBV5-1 - CASSLATSIGRRTGELFF TGCGCCAGCAGCTTGGCCACCTCGATCGGGAGACGCACCGGGGAGCTGTTTTTT
TRBJ2-2 - TRBV19 TRBD2 CASSIRTSGGELFF TGTGCCAGTAGTATCAGGACTAGCGGCGGGGAGCTGTTTTTT
TRBJ2-5 - TRBV11-2 TRBD1 CASSQTGGAWETQYF TGTGCCAGCAGCCAGACAGGGGGCGCATGGGAGACCCAGTACTTC
TRBJ1-5 - TRBV28 - CASSFLRGPQPQHF TGTGCCAGCAGTTTCCTTCGGGGGCCACAGCCCCAGCATTTT
TRBJ2-4 - TRBV11-2 TRBD2 CASSFGGGTKNIQYF TGTGCCAGCAGCTTCGGGGGAGGGACCAAAAACATTCAGTACTTC
TRBJ2-1 once TRBV7-9 TRBD1 CASSFGQGRNEQFF TGTGCCAGCAGCTTTGGACAGGGTAGGAATGAGCAGTTCTTC
TRBJ2-1 once TRBV7-8 - CASSLVGARKQFF TGTGCCAGCAGCTTAGTTGGCGCTAGGAAGCAGTTCTTC
TRBJ2-2 - TRBV10-2 TRBD2 CASRGLAGSHTGELFF TGCGCCAGCAGAGGACTAGCGGGATCACACACCGGGGAGCTGTTTTTT
TRBJ2-1 - TRBV7-9 - CASSTNPGNEQFF TGTGCCAGCAGCACGAACCCGGGCAATGAGCAGTTCTTC
TRBJ2-2 - TRBV7-9 - CASSPDSLGELFF TGTGCCAGCAGCCCAGACAGCCTCGGGGAGCTGTTTTTT
TRBJ2-7 - TRBV10-3 - CAISDTGTRQYF TGTGCCATCAGTGACACGGGGACTCGGCAGTACTTC
TRBJ1-1 - TRBV28 TRBD1 CASSLIGTGVPHF TGTGCCAGCAGTTTAATTGGGACAGGGGTTCCCCATTTT
TRBJ2-2 - TRBV28 - CASSQASSDTGELFF TGTGCCAGCAGCCAAGCTTCTAGCGACACCGGGGAGCTGTTTTTT
TRBJ2-2 - TRBV27 - CASSSKGTFGELFF TGTGCCAGCAGTTCGAAAGGGACATTCGGGGAGCTGTTTTTT
TRBJ2-2 - TRBV5-1 - CASSLGGARGTGELFF TGCGCCAGCAGCTTGGGCGGTGCTAGGGGCACCGGGGAGCTGTTTTTT
TRBJ2-2 - TRBV28 TRBD1 CASSSTGTGEWELFF TGTGCCAGCAGTTCCACCGGGACAGGGGAATGGGAGCTGTTTTTT